This TCR beta chain was found in a study of CD8+CD57+ T cells in acquired aplastic anemia. Study context: The DNA of sorted CD4+ and CD8+ cells averaged approximately 3.3 ug.

The CDR3 contains 15 residues. Trimming at V came to 0 bases and at J to 2 bases, leaving 4 bases not matched to a gene. The germline CDR1 and CDR2 sequences are DFQATT and SNEGSKA (reference sequence). Broader study findings: Researchers report that some 31 CD8+ CDR3 sequences appeared in both patients and controls. Significance was not reached for CD8+ Simpson's diversity between patients and controls.

The authors sequenced patients whose flow cytometry had shown CD8+CD57+ cell expansion. The TCR beta profiling, which covered VDJ combination and CDR3 sequence, was carried out using genomic DNA as the template. MiXCR was run by TCRdb on the reads, yielding one entry per CDR3 protein. The table includes 50,000 or so distinct CDR3 sequences, around 50% detected once. In regard to this clonotype: As yet, its antigen is unknown.

The sample was sorted CD4+, CD8+, or CD8+CD57+ T cells (not recorded which) from PBMCs. This receptor was identified in a human donor with aplastic anemia. V usage is TRBV20-1 and J usage is TRBJ2-7; the match to TRBD2 covers 10 bases. CDR3 in amino acids: CSARDASGGPYEQYF. The CDR3 DNA follows: TGCAGTGCTAGAGACGCTAGCGGGGGCCCCTACGAGCAGTACTTC.